Sequencing of this T cell receptor (beta chain) was carried out in a study of T cells in Graves' hyperthyroidism and ophthalmopathy. The CDR3 is 13 residues long. Trimming removed 0 bases at V and 7 bases at J, with 10 bases between. Germline CDR1 and CDR2: DFQATT and SNEGSKA (reference sequence). RNA transcripts provided the source from which TCR beta CDR3 regions were amplified. With the HTBI primer set, the TCR CDR3 went through a first round of RT-PCR. TCRdb itself ran the multiplex PCR reads through MiXCR, one entry per CDR3 protein. In the table there are over 500,000 distinct CDR3 sequences, 15% to 20% of which are singletons.

This sequence was found in a woman in her twenties or thirties with Graves' ophthalmopathy. The sample was blood. This chain joins TRBV20-1 and TRBJ1-5, with no clear D. The CDR3 DNA sequence: TGCAGTGCTAGAGATACCCCGGACCAGCCCCAGCATTTT. This codes for CSARDTPDQPQHF.